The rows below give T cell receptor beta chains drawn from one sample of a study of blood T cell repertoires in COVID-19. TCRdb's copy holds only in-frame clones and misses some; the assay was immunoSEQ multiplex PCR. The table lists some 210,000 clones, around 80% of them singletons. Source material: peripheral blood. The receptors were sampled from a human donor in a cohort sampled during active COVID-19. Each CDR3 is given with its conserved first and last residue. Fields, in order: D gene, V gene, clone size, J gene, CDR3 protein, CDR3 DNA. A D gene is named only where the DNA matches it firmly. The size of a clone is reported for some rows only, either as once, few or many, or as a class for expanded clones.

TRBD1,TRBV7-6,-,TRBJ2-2,CASSLVGQGSGELFF,TGTGCCAGCAGCTTAGTGGGACAGGGATCGGGGGAGCTGTTTTTT
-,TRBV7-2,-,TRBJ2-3,CASSWNRVSDTQYF,TGTGCCAGCAGCTGGAACAGGGTTTCAGATACGCAGTATTTT
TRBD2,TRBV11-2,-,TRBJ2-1,CASSILAGNEQFF,TGTGCCAGCAGCATACTAGCGGGGAATGAGCAGTTCTTC
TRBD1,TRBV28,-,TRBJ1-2,CAVLQGNYGYTF,TGTGCCGTTCTACAGGGGAACTATGGCTACACCTTC
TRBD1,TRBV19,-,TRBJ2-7,CASSWDRGSRSSYEQYF,TGTGCCAGTAGTTGGGACAGGGGCTCCCGAAGCTCCTACGAGCAGTACTTC
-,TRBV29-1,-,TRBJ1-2,CSVHRVSGNIEGYTF,TGCAGCGTACACAGGGTTAGTGGGAATATTGAAGGCTACACCTTC
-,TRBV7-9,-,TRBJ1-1,CASSSSTGYTEAFF,TGTGCCAGCAGCTCGTCAACAGGATACACTGAAGCTTTCTTT
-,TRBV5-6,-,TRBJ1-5,CASSFQASRPQHF,TGTGCCAGCAGCTTTCAGGCGAGTCGCCCCCAGCATTTT
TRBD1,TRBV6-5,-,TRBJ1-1,CANGDRGRTEAFF,TGTGCCAACGGGGACAGGGGGCGGACTGAAGCTTTCTTT
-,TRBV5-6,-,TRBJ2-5,CASSLGTLGGETQYF,TGTGCCAGCAGCTTGGGTACCCTGGGAGGTGAGACCCAGTACTTC
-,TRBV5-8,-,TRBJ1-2,CASFSYGYTF,TGTGCCAGCTTCTCCTATGGCTACACCTTC
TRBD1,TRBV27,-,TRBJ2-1,CASSLLQGAYNEQFF,TGTGCCAGCAGTTTATTGCAGGGGGCCTACAATGAGCAGTTCTTC
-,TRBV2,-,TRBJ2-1,CASSINRVGQFF,TGTGCCAGCAGTATAAACAGGGTAGGGCAGTTCTTC
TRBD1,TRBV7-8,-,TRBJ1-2,CASSLVGGQSNYGYTF,TGTGCCAGCAGCTTAGTAGGGGGACAGAGTAACTATGGCTACACCTTC
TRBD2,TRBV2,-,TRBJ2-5,CASSDRGLAGETQYF,TGTGCCAGCAGTGACCGTGGACTAGCTGGGGAGACCCAGTACTTC
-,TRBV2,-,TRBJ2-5,CASSGFWLSTGQYF,TGTGCCAGCAGTGGGTTTTGGTTGAGCACAGGCCAGTACTTC
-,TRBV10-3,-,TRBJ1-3,CAISDGTMGNTIYF,TGTGCCATCAGTGACGGGACAATGGGAAACACCATATATTTT
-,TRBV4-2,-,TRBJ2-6,CASSLSGVVSSGANVLTF,TGTGCCAGCAGCCTGTCAGGGGTGGTGAGCTCTGGGGCCAACGTCCTGACTTTC
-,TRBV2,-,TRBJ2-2,CASSEHGELFF,TGTGCCAGCAGTGAACACGGGGAGCTGTTTTTT
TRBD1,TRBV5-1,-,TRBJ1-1,CASSAGQGLRITEAFF,TGCGCCAGCAGCGCGGGACAGGGCCTGAGAATCACTGAAGCTTTCTTT
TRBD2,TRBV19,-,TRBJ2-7,CASRRGREEALYEQYF,TGTGCCAGTAGACGGGGACGGGAGGAGGCACTCTACGAGCAGTACTTC
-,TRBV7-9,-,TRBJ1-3,CASSGQTSSGNTIYF,TGTGCCAGCAGCGGACAGACGAGCTCTGGAAACACCATATATTTT
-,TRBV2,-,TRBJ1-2,CASRGGRWGYTF,TGTGCCAGCAGGGGGGGTCGGTGGGGCTACACCTTC
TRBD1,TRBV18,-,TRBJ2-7,CASSHQGTAAYEQYF,TGTGCCAGCTCACACCAAGGGACAGCCGCCTACGAGCAGTACTTC
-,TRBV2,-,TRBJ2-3,CASSEGIGQVDTQYF,TGTGCCAGCAGTGAAGGGATAGGACAAGTAGATACGCAGTATTTT
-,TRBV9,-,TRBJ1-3,CASSVAKNTGRGNTIYF,TGTGCCAGCAGCGTAGCTAAAAATACAGGCCGGGGAAACACCATATATTTT
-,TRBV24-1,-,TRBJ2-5,CATSLGDSVQETQYF,TGTGCCACCAGTTTAGGTGACTCCGTACAAGAGACCCAGTACTTC
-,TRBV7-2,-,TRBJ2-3,CASSLAGGADTQYF,TGTGCCAGCAGCTTAGCCGGCGGGGCAGATACGCAGTATTTT
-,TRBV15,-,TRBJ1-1,CATSRGHLNTEAFF,TGTGCCACCAGCAGAGGACACCTGAACACTGAAGCTTTCTTT
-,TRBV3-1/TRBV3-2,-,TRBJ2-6,CASSPRGFVDSGANVLTF,TGTGCCAGCAGCCCACGGGGGTTTGTTGACTCTGGGGCCAACGTCCTGACTTTC
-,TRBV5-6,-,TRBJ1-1,CASSAAPPVEVGTEAFF,TGTGCCAGCAGCGCTGCTCCTCCGGTTGAGGTAGGCACTGAAGCTTTCTTT
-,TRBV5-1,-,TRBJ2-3,CASSAGGPDTQYF,TGCGCCAGCAGCGCAGGTGGGCCAGATACGCAGTATTTT
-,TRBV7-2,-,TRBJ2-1,CASSLAGYRNEQFF,TGTGCCAGCAGCTTAGCCGGGTATCGGAATGAGCAGTTCTTC
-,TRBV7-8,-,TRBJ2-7,CASSFGQGIYEQYF,TGTGCCAGCAGCTTTGGTCAGGGTATCTACGAGCAGTACTTC
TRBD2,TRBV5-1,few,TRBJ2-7,CASSFTLAGVDEQYF,TGCGCCAGCAGCTTCACCTTAGCGGGAGTAGACGAGCAGTACTTC
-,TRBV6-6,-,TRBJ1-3,CASRATASGNTIYF,TGTGCCAGCAGGGCGACAGCCTCTGGAAACACCATATATTTT
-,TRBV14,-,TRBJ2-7,CASSLLGGVVYEQYF,TGTGCCAGCAGCCTCCTAGGGGGAGTGGTCTACGAGCAGTACTTC
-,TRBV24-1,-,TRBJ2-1,CATSGSGARNEQFF,TGTGCCACCAGTGGTTCAGGGGCTAGGAATGAGCAGTTCTTC
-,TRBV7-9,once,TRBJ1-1,CASSPRGTEAFF,TGTGCCAGCAGCCCCCGAGGGACTGAAGCTTTCTTT
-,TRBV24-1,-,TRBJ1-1,CATRSGGGTEAFF,TGTGCCACCCGGAGTGGGGGGGGCACTGAAGCTTTCTTT
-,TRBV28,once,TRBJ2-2,CATLPGGFTGELFF,TGTGCCACCCTGCCAGGGGGGTTCACCGGGGAGCTGTTTTTT
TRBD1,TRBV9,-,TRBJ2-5,CASRGRDRDGPQETQYF,TGTGCCAGCAGAGGGCGGGACAGGGATGGACCCCAAGAGACCCAGTACTTC
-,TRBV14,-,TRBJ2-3,CASSHRAPSTDTQYF,TGTGCCAGCAGCCACAGGGCCCCTAGCACAGATACGCAGTATTTT
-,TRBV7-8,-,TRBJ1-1,CASSLVGGGNTEAFF,TGTGCCAGCAGCTTAGTCGGGGGGGGTAACACTGAAGCTTTCTTT